This T cell receptor (beta chain) was documented in a study of regulatory T cells in long-lasting Graves disease. Study overall: The study enrolled newly diagnosed Graves' patients on antithyroid drugs under 3 months.

The trim removed 1 base at V and 1 base at J, leaving 1 base unmatched. From germline, CDR1 is SGHDT and CDR2 YYEEEE. This CDR3 comprises 14 residues. Indicated time point: newly diagnosed GD, antithyroid drugs for less than 3 months. Preparation of the TCR library used RNA extracted from PBMCs. This clonotype was counted ten times or more. Researchers made TCR beta libraries by using iRepertoire HTBI primers and running Arm-PCR on CDR3 regions. Each CDR3 protein is one row after TCRdb ran MiXCR on the multiplex PCR reads. The sample carries 240,000 or so distinct CDR3 sequences, around 20% recorded once.

The TCR comes from a female donor with Graves disease. The chain links TRBV5-6 to TRBJ2-7; 8 nucleotides match TRBD1. The input for sequencing was peripheral blood mononuclear cells (PBMCs), taken at new diagnosis, from a patient treated with antithyroid drugs. The CDR3 loop is CASSLRTGSYEQYF. CDR3 DNA sequence: TGTGCCAGCAGCTTGAGGACAGGGTCCTACGAGCAGTACTTC.